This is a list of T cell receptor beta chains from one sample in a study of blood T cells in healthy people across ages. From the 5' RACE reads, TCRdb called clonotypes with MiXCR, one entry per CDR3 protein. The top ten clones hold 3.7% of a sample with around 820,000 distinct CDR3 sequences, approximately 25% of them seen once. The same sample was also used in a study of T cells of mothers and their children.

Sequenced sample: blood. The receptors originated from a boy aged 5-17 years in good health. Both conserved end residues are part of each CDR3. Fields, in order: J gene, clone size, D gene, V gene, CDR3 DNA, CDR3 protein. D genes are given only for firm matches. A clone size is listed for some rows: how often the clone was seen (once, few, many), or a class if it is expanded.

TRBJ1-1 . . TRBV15 TGTGCCACCAGCAGAGATAGCACTGAAGCTTTCTTT CATSRDSTEAFF
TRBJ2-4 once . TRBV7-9 TGTGCCAGCAGCCCCTTAGAGGTAGCCAAAAACATTCAGTACTTC CASSPLEVAKNIQYF
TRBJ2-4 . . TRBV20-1 TGCAGTGCTAGTTTGAGCTTTCAGGTAGCCAAAAACATTCAGTACTTC CSASLSFQVAKNIQYF
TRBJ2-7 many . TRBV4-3 TGCGCCAGCAGCCAAGATCGATACGAGCAGTACTTC CASSQDRYEQYF
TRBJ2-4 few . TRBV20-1 TGCAGTGCTAGAGGGACAGTTCTAGCCAAAAACATTCAGTACTTC CSARGTVLAKNIQYF
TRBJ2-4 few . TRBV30 TGTGCCTGGAGTTTGGGGGCTCAAAACATTCAGTACTTC CAWSLGAQNIQYF
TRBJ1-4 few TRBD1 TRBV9 TGTGCCAGCAGCGTGGGACAGGGGGCGGGACAGAAACTGTTTTTT CASSVGQGAGQKLFF
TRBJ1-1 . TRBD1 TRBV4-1 TGCGCCAGCAGCCAAGGTGAGACAGGGGGCGTTAGAACATCTGAAGCTTTCTTT CASSQGETGGVRTSEAFF
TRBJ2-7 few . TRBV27 TGTGCCAGCAGTCCGAAAAACAGGGACGAGCAGTACTTC CASSPKNRDEQYF
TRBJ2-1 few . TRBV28 TGTGCCAGCAGGGGGTTGAATGAGCAGTTCTTC CASRGLNEQFF